This TCR beta chain originates from a study of beta chain features in type 1 diabetes. Study-level information: All of the samples together had approximately 100,000,000 sorted cells examined. General observations from the study: Sampled from patients, naive, central memory and Treg TCRB repertoires appeared more similar than those sampled from healthy donors. Highly expressing activated T cells could be over-counted with a cDNA template.

V lost 2 bases and J 12 bases, leaving 14 bases between the germline ends. In germline, CDR1 is ENHRY, CDR2 SYGVKD. The CDR3 length is 13 residues. Concerning this clone: Its antigen remains unidentified.

The entirety of the isolated RNA underwent reverse transcription, so expressed TCRB transcripts were sequenced. The method was immunoSEQ multiplex PCR; TCRdb's version includes in-frame clones alone and lacks a portion of them. Of approximately 150,000 clones in the sample, roughly 9.1% were seen once. The receptor was isolated from a woman between 18 and 29 years old in good health. The sequenced sample consisted of central memory CD4+ T cells from blood. The V and J genes are TRBV10-3 and TRBJ2-1; D ambiguous. CDR3 bases: TGTGCCATCAGTGAGACTTTGGAGCCCCCGCAGTTCTTC. Translating gives CAISETLEPPQFF.